Sequencing of this TCR beta chain was carried out in a study of immune evolution from preneoplasia to lung adenocarcinoma. Resections took place in Japan or China from about 2014 to 2018. Two lung cancer pathologists independently confirmed each histologic diagnosis. Clones were read by immunoSEQ multiplex PCR, and TCRdb kept only the in-frame ones, dropping some. The sample holds some 5,000 clones, roughly 81% seen once. The CDR3 has 12 residues. V was pared by 1 base and J by 6 bases, with 7 bases between. Germline V lookup: CDR1 SGHVS, CDR2 FNYEAQ. This clonotype originated in a donor of 70 years or more with lung adenocarcinoma. The sequencing sample was made of FFPE adjacent normal lung tissue. J is TRBJ2-7 and V is TRBV7-6, with unresolved D. CDR3 coding DNA: TGTGCCAGCAGCTTAGGGGATGGCGAGCAGTACTTC. It translates to CASSLGDGEQYF.